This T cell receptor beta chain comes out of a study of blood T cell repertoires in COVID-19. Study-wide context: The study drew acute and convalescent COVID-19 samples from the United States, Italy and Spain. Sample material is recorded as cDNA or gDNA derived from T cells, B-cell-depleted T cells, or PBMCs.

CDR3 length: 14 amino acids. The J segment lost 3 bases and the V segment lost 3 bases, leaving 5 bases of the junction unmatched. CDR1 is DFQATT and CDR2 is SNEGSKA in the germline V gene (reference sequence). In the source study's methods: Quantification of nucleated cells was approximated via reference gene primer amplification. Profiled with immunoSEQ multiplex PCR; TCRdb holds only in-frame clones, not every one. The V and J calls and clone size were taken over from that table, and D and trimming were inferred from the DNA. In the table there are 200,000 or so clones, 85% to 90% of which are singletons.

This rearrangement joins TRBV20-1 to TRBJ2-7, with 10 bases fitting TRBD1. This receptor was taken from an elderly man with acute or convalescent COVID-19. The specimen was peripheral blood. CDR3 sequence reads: CSASWTGGYYEQYF. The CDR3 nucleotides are TGCAGTGCTAGTTGGACAGGGGGATACTACGAGCAGTACTTC.